This T cell receptor beta chain appears in the sequencing data of a study of blood T cells in healthy people across ages. CDR1 MNHEY and CDR2 SMNVEV come from the germline V gene (reference sequence). The CDR3 covers 15 residues. V was cut by 8 bases and J by 4 bases, with 20 bases left in between. Then a second PCR, running roughly 7 to 11 cycles, was carried out with a sample-barcoded 5' primer and a J-beta primer mix. Using its own MiXCR run on the 5' RACE reads, TCRdb lists one record per CDR3 protein. Of 800,000 to 950,000 distinct CDR3 sequences in the sample, about 29% were seen once. Study-level results: PBMCs were not sorted, which prevented a conclusive comparison of naive versus antigen-experienced cells.

A remark on this clonotype: The antigen remains undetermined.

These data also featured in a second study, about T cells of mothers and their children. As that report states: Mothers gave over 8.5 million TCR beta CDR3 reads each, and children several million each. Thymic selection, a shaping force on TCR recombination output, acts similarly in related and unrelated pairs.

This receptor was identified in a woman in her forties in good health. Material for sequencing was blood. The chain recombines TRBV27 with TRBJ2-5, with D perhaps TRBD2 (8 bases). The CDR3 DNA sequence: TGTGCCAGCTCCACCGGGGGGGACAGCGGAGAGACCCAGTACTTC. Translating it yields CASSTGGDSGETQYF.